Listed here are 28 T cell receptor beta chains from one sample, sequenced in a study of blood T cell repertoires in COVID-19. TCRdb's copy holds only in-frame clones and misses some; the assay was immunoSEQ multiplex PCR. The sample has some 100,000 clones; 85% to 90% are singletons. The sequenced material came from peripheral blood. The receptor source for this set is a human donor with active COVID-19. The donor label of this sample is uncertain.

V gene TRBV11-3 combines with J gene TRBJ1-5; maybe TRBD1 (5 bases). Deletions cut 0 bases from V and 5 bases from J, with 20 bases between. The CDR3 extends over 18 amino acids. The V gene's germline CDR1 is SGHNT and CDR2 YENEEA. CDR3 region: CASSLDRRNIGGHQPQHF. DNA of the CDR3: TGTGCCAGCAGCTTAGACCGGAGGAATATCGGGGGTCATCAGCCCCAGCATTTT.

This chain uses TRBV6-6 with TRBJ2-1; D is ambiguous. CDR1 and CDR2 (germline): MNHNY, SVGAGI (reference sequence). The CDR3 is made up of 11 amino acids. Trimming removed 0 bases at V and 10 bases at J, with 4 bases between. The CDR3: CASSYSTEQFF. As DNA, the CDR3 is TGTGCCAGCAGTTACTCGACAGAGCAGTTCTTC.

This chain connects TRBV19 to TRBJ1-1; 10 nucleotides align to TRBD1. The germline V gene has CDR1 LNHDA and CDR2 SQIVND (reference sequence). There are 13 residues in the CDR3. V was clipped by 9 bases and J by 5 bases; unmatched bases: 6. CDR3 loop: CASGDRGSTEAFF. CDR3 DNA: TGTGCCAGCGGGGACAGGGGAAGTACTGAAGCTTTCTTT.

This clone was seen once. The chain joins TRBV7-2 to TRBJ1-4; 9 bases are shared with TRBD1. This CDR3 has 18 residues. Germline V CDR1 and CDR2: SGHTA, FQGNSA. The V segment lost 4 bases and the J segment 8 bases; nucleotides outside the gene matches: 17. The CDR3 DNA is TGTGCCAGCAGCTCCCAGGGACAGGGAATGATTGGCGGGGAAAAACTGTTTTTT. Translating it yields CASSSQGQGMIGGEKLFF.

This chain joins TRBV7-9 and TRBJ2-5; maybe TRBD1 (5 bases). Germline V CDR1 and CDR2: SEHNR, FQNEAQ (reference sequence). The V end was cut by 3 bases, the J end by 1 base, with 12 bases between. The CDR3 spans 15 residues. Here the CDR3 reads CASSFGQGGQETQYF. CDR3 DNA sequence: TGTGCCAGCAGCTTTGGCCAGGGCGGCCAAGAGACCCAGTACTTC.

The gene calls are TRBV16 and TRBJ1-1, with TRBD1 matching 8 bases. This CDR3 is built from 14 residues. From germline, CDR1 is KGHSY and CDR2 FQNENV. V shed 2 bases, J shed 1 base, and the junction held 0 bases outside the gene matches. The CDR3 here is CASSQDRGNTEAFF. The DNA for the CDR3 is TGTGCCAGCAGCCAAGACAGGGGGAACACTGAAGCTTTCTTT.

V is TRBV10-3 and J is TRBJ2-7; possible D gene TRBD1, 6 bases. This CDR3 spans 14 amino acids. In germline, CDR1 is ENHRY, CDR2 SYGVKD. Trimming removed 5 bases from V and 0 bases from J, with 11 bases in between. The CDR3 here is CAISRRTDSYEQYF. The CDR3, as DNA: TGTGCCATCAGTAGAAGGACAGACTCCTACGAGCAGTACTTC.

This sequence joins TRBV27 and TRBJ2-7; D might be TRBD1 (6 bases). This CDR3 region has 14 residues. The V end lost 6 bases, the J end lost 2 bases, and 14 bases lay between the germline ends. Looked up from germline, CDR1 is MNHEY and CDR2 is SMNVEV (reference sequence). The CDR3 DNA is TGTGCCAGCAGCGACCGGGACACGGCCTACGAGCAGTACTTC. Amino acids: CASSDRDTAYEQYF.

CDR3 coding DNA: TGTGCCAGCAGTCCAAACAGGGGGCTCAGCTATGGCTACACCTTC. Translating it yields CASSPNRGLSYGYTF. The chain couples TRBV27 to TRBJ1-2, with 9 bases aligning to TRBD1. Per germline, CDR1 MNHEY and CDR2 SMNVEV (reference sequence). CDR3 length equals 15 residues. J gave up 4 bases and V 5 bases, and 8 bases lay outside the gene matches.

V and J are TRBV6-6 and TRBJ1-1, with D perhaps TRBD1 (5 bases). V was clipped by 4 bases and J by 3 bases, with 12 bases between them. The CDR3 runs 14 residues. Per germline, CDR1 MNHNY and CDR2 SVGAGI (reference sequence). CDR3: CASSLWQGDTEAFF. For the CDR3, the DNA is TGTGCCAGCAGTTTATGGCAGGGTGACACTGAAGCTTTCTTT.

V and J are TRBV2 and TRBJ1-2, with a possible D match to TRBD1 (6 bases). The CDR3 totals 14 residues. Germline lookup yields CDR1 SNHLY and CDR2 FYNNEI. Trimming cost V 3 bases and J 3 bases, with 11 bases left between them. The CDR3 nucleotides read TGTGCCAGCAGTGACCCAAGGGGGTACTATGGCTACACCTTC. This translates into CASSDPRGYYGYTF.

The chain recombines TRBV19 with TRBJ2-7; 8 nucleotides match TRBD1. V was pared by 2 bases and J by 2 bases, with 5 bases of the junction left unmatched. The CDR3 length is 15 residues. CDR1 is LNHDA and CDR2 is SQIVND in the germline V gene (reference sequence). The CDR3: CASSIKDRATYEQYF. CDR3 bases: TGTGCCAGTAGTATAAAGGACAGGGCTACCTACGAGCAGTACTTC.

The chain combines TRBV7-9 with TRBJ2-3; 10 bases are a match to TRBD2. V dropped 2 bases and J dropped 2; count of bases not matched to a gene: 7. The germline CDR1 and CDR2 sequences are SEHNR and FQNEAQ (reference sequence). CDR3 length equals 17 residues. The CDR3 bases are TGTGCCAGCAGCTTAACTAGCGGGGCTGCCAACACAGATACGCAGTATTTT. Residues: CASSLTSGAANTDTQYF.

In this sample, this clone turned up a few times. CDR3 nucleotide sequence: TGTGCCAGCACCCTATCCCCGCTCTATGGCTACACCTTC. Translating it yields CASTLSPLYGYTF. The chain recombines TRBV7-2 with TRBJ1-2; unclear D gene. CDR1 is SGHTA and CDR2 is FQGNSA in the germline V gene. Between the trimmed V and J ends, which lost 7 bases and 4 bases, there was a span of 13 bases. The CDR3 length is 13 residues.

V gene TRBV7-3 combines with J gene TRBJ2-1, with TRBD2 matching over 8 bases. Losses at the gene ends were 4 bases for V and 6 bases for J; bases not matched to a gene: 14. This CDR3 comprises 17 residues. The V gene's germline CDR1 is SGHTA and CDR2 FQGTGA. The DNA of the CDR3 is TGTGCCAGCAGCTACCTGCCGGGGGCTAGCGGGTTCAATGAGCAGTTCTTC. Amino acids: CASSYLPGASGFNEQFF.

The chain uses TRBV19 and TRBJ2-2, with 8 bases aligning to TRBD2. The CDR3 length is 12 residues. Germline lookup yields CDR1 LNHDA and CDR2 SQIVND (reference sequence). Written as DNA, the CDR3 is TGTGTCAGCGGGGGTTTCACCGGGGAGCTGTTTTTT. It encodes CVSGGFTGELFF.

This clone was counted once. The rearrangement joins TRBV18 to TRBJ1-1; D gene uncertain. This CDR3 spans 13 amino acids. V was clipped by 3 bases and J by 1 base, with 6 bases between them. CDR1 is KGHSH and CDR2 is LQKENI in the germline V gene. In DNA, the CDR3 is TGTGCCAGCTCACCGCGGAGGAACACTGAAGCTTTCTTT. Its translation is CASSPRRNTEAFF.

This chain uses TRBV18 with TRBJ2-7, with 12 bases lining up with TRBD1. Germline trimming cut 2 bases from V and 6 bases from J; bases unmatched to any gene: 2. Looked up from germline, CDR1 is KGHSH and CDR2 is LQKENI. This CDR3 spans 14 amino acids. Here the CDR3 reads CASSPGTGGPEQYF. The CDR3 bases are TGTGCCAGCTCACCAGGGACAGGGGGCCCCGAGCAGTACTTC.

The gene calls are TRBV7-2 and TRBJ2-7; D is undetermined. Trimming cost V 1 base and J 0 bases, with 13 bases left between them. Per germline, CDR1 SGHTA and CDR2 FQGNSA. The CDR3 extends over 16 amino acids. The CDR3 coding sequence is TGTGCCAGCAGCTTAGAGTCCGGTTGGAGCTCCTACGAGCAGTACTTC. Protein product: CASSLESGWSSYEQYF.

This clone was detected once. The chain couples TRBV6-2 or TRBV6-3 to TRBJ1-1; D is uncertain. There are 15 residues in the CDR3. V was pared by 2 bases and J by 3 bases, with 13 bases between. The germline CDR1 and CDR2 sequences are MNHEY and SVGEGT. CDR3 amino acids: CASSYEVGVYTEAFF. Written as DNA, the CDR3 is TGTGCCAGCAGTTACGAGGTGGGTGTGTACACTGAAGCTTTCTTT.

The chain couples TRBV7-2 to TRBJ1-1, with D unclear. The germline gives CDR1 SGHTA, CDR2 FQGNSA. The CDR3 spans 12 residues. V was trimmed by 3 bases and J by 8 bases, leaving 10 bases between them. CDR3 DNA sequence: TGTGCCAGCAGCTTCCGGAGGCCCGAAGCTTTCTTT. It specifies CASSFRRPEAFF.

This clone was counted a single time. The CDR3 reads CATSRGLSGQETQYF. The DNA of the CDR3 is TGTGCCACCAGCAGGGGACTATCGGGTCAAGAGACCCAGTACTTC. J is TRBJ2-5 and V is TRBV15; 7 bases agree with TRBD2. The CDR3 covers 15 residues. Germline CDR1 is LNHNV and CDR2 is YYDKDF (reference sequence). J was trimmed by 2 bases and V by 3 bases; bases with no gene match: 6.

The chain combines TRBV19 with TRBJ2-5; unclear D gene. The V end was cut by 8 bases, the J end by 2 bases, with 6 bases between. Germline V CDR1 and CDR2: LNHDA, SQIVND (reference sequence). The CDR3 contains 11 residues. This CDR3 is CASRVQETQYF. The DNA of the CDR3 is TGTGCCAGTCGGGTACAAGAGACCCAGTACTTC.

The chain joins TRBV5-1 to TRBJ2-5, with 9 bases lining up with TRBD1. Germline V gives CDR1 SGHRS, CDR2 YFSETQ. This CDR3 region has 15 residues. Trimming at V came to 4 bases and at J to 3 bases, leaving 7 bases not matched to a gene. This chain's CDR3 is CASSGKDRGEETQYF. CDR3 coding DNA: TGCGCCAGCAGCGGAAAGGACAGGGGCGAAGAGACCCAGTACTTC.

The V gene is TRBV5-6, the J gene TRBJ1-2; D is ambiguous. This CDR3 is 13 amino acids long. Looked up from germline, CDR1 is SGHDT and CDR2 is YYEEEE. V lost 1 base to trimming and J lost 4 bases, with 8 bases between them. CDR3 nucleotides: TGTGCCAGCAGCTTGAACGGACTCTATGGCTACACCTTC. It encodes CASSLNGLYGYTF.

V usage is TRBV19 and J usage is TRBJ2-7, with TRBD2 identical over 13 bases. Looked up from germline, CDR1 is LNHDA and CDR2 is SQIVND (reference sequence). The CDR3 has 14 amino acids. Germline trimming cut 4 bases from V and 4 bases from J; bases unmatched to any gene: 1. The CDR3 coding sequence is TGTGCCAGTAGTACGACTAGCGGGGGGTACGAGCAGTACTTC. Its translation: CASSTTSGGYEQYF.

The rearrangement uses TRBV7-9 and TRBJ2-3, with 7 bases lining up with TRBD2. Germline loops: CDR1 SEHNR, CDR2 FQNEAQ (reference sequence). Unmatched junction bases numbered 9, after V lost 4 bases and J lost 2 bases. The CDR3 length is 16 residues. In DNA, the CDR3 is TGTGCCAGCAGCTCTCGGACTAGTCGAAACACAGATACGCAGTATTTT. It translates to CASSSRTSRNTDTQYF. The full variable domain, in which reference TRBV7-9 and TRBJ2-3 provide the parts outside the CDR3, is DTGVSQNPRHKITKRGQNVTFRCDPISEHNRLYWYRQTLGQGPEFLTYFQNEAQLEKSRLLSDRFSAERPKGSFSTLEIQRTEQGDSAMYLCASSSRTSRNTDTQYFGPGTRLTVL.

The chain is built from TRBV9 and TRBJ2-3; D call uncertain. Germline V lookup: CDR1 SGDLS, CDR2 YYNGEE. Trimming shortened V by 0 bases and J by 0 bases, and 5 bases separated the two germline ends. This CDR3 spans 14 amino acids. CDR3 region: CASSVVQSTDTQYF. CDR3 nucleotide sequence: TGTGCCAGCAGCGTAGTCCAGAGCACAGATACGCAGTATTTT.